This TCR beta chain was found in a study of T-cell reconstitution after alpha-beta-depleted transplantation in children. Preparation of the TCRbeta library was carried out with unique molecular identifiers. Each CDR3 protein gets one entry after TCRdb re-called the PCR reads with MiXCR. The top ten hold 5.5% to 8% of the sample, which has over 200,000 distinct CDR3 sequences, roughly 10% seen once. This specimen was PBMCs from the stem cell graft donor, taken from the stem cell graft. This clonotype was obtained from a human donor who donated a stem cell graft to a child with acute lymphoblastic leukemia.

CDR3: CASSLGRSEKLFF. The CDR3 DNA reads as TGTGCCAGCAGCTTGGGTCGTTCTGAAAAACTGTTTTTT. The chain combines TRBV11-2 with TRBJ1-4; D call uncertain. V shed 3 bases and J shed 7 bases, with 9 bases lying between them. The CDR3 sequence is 13 residues long. Looked up from germline, CDR1 is SGHAT and CDR2 is FQNNGV.